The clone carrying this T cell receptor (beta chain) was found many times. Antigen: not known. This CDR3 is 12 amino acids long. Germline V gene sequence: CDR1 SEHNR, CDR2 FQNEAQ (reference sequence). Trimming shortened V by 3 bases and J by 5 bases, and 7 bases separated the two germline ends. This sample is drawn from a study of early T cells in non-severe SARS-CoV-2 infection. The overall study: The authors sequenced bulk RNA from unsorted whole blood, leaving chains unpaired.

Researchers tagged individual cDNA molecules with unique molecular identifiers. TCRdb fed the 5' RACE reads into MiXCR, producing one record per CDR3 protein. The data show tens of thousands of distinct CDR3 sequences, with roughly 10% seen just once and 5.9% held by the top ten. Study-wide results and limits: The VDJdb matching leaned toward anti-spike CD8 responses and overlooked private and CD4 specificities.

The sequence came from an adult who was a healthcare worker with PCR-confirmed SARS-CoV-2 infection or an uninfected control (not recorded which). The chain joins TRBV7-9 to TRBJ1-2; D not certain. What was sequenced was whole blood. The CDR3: CASSFTDYGYTF. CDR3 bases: TGTGCCAGCAGCTTTACGGATTATGGCTACACCTTC.